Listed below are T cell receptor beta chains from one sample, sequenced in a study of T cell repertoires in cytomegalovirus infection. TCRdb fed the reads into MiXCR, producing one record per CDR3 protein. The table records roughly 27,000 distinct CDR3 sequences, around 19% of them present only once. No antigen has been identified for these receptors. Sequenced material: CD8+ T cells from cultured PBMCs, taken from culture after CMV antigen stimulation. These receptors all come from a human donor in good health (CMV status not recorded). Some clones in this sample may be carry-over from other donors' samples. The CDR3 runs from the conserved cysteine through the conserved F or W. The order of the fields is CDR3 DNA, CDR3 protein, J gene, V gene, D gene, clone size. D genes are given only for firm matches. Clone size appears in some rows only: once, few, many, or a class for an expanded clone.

CDR3 DNA: TGTGCCAGCAGTATATCCGGGCCGAACACTGAAGCTTTCTTT
CDR3 protein: CASSISGPNTEAFF
J gene: TRBJ1-1
V gene: TRBV27
D gene: NA
clone size: NA

CDR3 DNA: TGTGCCAGCAGACCCGGAGGTGGGGAAAAACTGTTTTTT
CDR3 protein: CASRPGGGEKLFF
J gene: TRBJ1-4
V gene: TRBV12-3/TRBV12-4
D gene: NA
clone size: NA

CDR3 DNA: TGTGCCAGCAGCGTTACCCGGCTAGCGGACTACAATGAGCAGTTCTTC
CDR3 protein: CASSVTRLADYNEQFF
J gene: TRBJ2-1
V gene: TRBV7-8
D gene: TRBD2
clone size: NA

CDR3 DNA: TGTGCCAGCAGTAACCGGGACACGAGCTCCTATAATTCACCCCTCCACTTT
CDR3 protein: CASSNRDTSSYNSPLHF
J gene: TRBJ1-6
V gene: TRBV27
D gene: NA
clone size: NA

CDR3 DNA: TGTGCCAGCAGCTTAGGCGGGGGGTTTTACGAGCAGTACTTC
CDR3 protein: CASSLGGGFYEQYF
J gene: TRBJ2-7
V gene: TRBV7-2
D gene: TRBD2
clone size: once

CDR3 DNA: TGCAGTGCTAGCGAAGGACTAGGTTACAATGAGCAGTTCTTC
CDR3 protein: CSASEGLGYNEQFF
J gene: TRBJ2-1
V gene: TRBV20-1
D gene: TRBD2
clone size: few

CDR3 DNA: TGTGCCAGCAGCGAGGGACTAGCGGGAAAGGAGACCCAGTACTTC
CDR3 protein: CASSEGLAGKETQYF
J gene: TRBJ2-5
V gene: TRBV7-8
D gene: TRBD2
clone size: NA

CDR3 DNA: TGTGCCAGCAGTGCAACCTTCGGGGGGGCTACCGGGGAGCTGTTTTTT
CDR3 protein: CASSATFGGATGELFF
J gene: TRBJ2-2
V gene: TRBV28
D gene: TRBD2
clone size: NA

CDR3 DNA: TGTGCCAGCAGCACCCACAGGGTTGCTGAGCAGTTCTTC
CDR3 protein: CASSTHRVAEQFF
J gene: TRBJ2-1
V gene: TRBV7-2
D gene: NA
clone size: few

CDR3 DNA: TGTGCCAGCAACGGAGGGAAGGACTACGAGCAGTACTTC
CDR3 protein: CASNGGKDYEQYF
J gene: TRBJ2-7
V gene: TRBV28
D gene: NA
clone size: medium-sized

CDR3 DNA: TGTGCCAGCAGTCCAGGGCCCCAGCCCCAGCATTTT
CDR3 protein: CASSPGPQPQHF
J gene: TRBJ1-5
V gene: TRBV12-3/TRBV12-4
D gene: NA
clone size: NA

CDR3 DNA: TGTGCCAGCAGTAACGTCCTAGCGGGGCAGTCAGATACGCAGTATTTT
CDR3 protein: CASSNVLAGQSDTQYF
J gene: TRBJ2-3
V gene: TRBV6-5
D gene: TRBD2
clone size: many

CDR3 DNA: TGTGCCAGCAGTTGGACGACAGGGGCCTACGAGCAGTACTTC
CDR3 protein: CASSWTTGAYEQYF
J gene: TRBJ2-7
V gene: TRBV28
D gene: TRBD1
clone size: few

CDR3 DNA: TGTGCCAGCAGTTACGGACCCTCAGGATTGGGGACAAAAGAGACCCAGTACTTC
CDR3 protein: CASSYGPSGLGTKETQYF
J gene: TRBJ2-5
V gene: TRBV6-2/TRBV6-3
D gene: NA
clone size: NA

CDR3 DNA: TGTGCCAGCAGTCAGGGGGGGCGCACAGATACGCAGTATTTT
CDR3 protein: CASSQGGRTDTQYF
J gene: TRBJ2-3
V gene: TRBV7-9
D gene: NA
clone size: NA

CDR3 DNA: TGTGCCAGCAGTTGGACGGGGAACTCCTACAATGAGCAGTTCTTC
CDR3 protein: CASSWTGNSYNEQFF
J gene: TRBJ2-1
V gene: TRBV12-3/TRBV12-4
D gene: NA
clone size: many

CDR3 DNA: TGTGCCAGCAGCTTGGCGGCGGCCTACGAGCAGTACTTC
CDR3 protein: CASSLAAAYEQYF
J gene: TRBJ2-7
V gene: TRBV5-4
D gene: NA
clone size: few

CDR3 DNA: TGTGCCAGCAGTGGGGACGCGGCGGAAAAACTGTTTTTT
CDR3 protein: CASSGDAAEKLFF
J gene: TRBJ1-4
V gene: TRBV12-3/TRBV12-4
D gene: NA
clone size: NA

CDR3 DNA: TGTGCCACCTCGGGGGGGGGGAGGGACGAGCAGTACTTC
CDR3 protein: CATSGGGRDEQYF
J gene: TRBJ2-7
V gene: TRBV27
D gene: TRBD2
clone size: NA

CDR3 DNA: TGTGCCAGCAGTTCCCAGTTAGCAGGGAACACTGAAGCTTTCTTT
CDR3 protein: CASSSQLAGNTEAFF
J gene: TRBJ1-1
V gene: TRBV12-3/TRBV12-4
D gene: NA
clone size: NA

CDR3 DNA: TGTGCCAGCACCGGTAGGGTAAACTATGGCTACACCTTC
CDR3 protein: CASTGRVNYGYTF
J gene: TRBJ1-2
V gene: TRBV7-9
D gene: NA
clone size: NA

CDR3 DNA: TGTGCCAGCAGCGCACAAGGACTAGCGGGGCACAATGAGCAGTTCTTC
CDR3 protein: CASSAQGLAGHNEQFF
J gene: TRBJ2-1
V gene: TRBV9
D gene: TRBD2
clone size: NA

CDR3 DNA: TGTGCCAGCAGCGCCTGGGACAACAAATACGAGCAGTACTTC
CDR3 protein: CASSAWDNKYEQYF
J gene: TRBJ2-7
V gene: TRBV7-9
D gene: NA
clone size: NA